The 28 T cell receptor beta chains given below trace back to one sample, sequenced in a study of molecular identifiers for immune sequencing clone quantification. In TCRdb, the PCR reads were re-called with MiXCR into one record per CDR3 protein. The repertoire holds hundreds of thousands of distinct CDR3 sequences, with around 21% as singletons. The sequencing sample was made of naive CD8+ T cells from blood, with Jurkat cell RNA spiked in. Subset given: FACS-sorted CD8+CD4-CCR7+CD45RA+ naive T cells. The receptors were sampled from a human donor in good health. Some libraries in this study had Jurkat cell RNA spiked in.

A few counts support this clonotype. The gene calls are TRBV6-2 or TRBV6-3 and TRBJ2-1; TRBD2 matches at 9 bases. The CDR3 contains 14 residues. V lost 2 bases to trimming and J lost 8 bases; unmatched junction nucleotides: 4. Germline loops: CDR1 MNHEY, CDR2 SVGEGT. CDR3 protein: CASSYGSGSYEQFF. The CDR3, as DNA: TGTGCCAGCAGTTACGGTAGCGGGAGCTATGAGCAGTTCTTC.

This clonotype showed up many times. J is TRBJ1-3 and V is TRBV5-1, with D perhaps TRBD1 (6 bases). V was trimmed by 4 bases and J by 0 bases, leaving 14 bases between them. The CDR3 contains 16 residues. CDR1 is SGHRS, CDR2 YFSETQ, per germline. The CDR3 loop reads CASSVEGVYSGNTIYF. In DNA, the CDR3 is TGCGCCAGCAGCGTGGAGGGGGTATACTCTGGAAACACCATATATTTT.

This clonotype showed up many times. The chain couples TRBV7-9 to TRBJ2-3, with D unclear. This CDR3 is built from 11 residues. V lost 1 base and J lost 14, with 10 bases in between. Germline loops: CDR1 SEHNR, CDR2 FQNEAQ (reference sequence). CDR3: CASSLGPVLYF. CDR3 in DNA: TGTGCCAGCAGCTTAGGACCGGTACTGTATTTT. The variable domain in full, with the rest retrieved from reference TRBV7-9 and TRBJ2-3, is DTGVSQNPRHKITKRGQNVTFRCDPISEHNRLYWYRQTLGQGPEFLTYFQNEAQLEKSRLLSDRFSAERPKGSFSTLEIQRTEQGDSAMYLCASSLGPVLYFGPGTRLTVL.

This clonotype occurred many times. The CDR3 DNA reads as TGCGCCAGCAGGGAAGTTAGCTCCTACGAGCAGTACTTC. Protein sequence: CASREVSSYEQYF. The chain joins TRBV5-1 to TRBJ2-7; D unclear. The V and J ends lost 5 bases and 0 bases respectively, with 9 bases between them. This CDR3 comprises 13 residues. Germline V gene data show CDR1 as SGHRS and CDR2 as YFSETQ.

This clonotype was counted a few times. V and J are TRBV4-3 and TRBJ2-2; either TRBD1 or TRBD2 may fit D (5 bases each). Deletions cut 5 bases from V and 5 bases from J, with 12 bases between. Germline V gene sequence: CDR1 LGHNA, CDR2 YSLEER. This CDR3 has 14 amino acids. In DNA, the CDR3 is TGCGCCAGCAGCGGCAGCAGGGAGACCGGGGAGCTGTTTTTT. Translated: CASSGSRETGELFF.

The chain recombines TRBV18 with TRBJ2-5; D unclear. Trimming removed 1 base from V and 5 bases from J, with 5 bases in between. The germline V gene has CDR1 KGHSH and CDR2 LQKENI. The CDR3 length is 12 residues. The CDR3 is CASSPLWETQYF. The CDR3 nucleotides are TGTGCCAGCTCACCACTCTGGGAGACCCAGTACTTC. The variable domain in full, with the rest retrieved from reference TRBV18 and TRBJ2-5, is NAGVMQNPRHLVRRRGQEARLRCSPMKGHSHVYWYRQLPEEGLKFMVYLQKENIIDESGMPKERFSAEFPKEGPSILRIQQVVRGDSAAYFCASSPLWETQYFGPGTRLLVL.

This clonotype was picked up a small number of times. The chain recombines TRBV2 with TRBJ1-5; weak D call: TRBD1 (5 bases). Germline V CDR1 and CDR2: SNHLY, FYNNEI. Deletions cut 8 bases from V and 1 base from J, with 9 bases between. This CDR3 contains 13 residues. The CDR3 DNA reads as TGTGCCAGCTGGGGGGAGAGCAATCAGCCCCAGCATTTT. Amino acid sequence: CASWGESNQPQHF.

The rearrangement uses TRBV20-1 and TRBJ2-5; TRBD2 agrees at 12 bases. Unmatched junction bases numbered 13, after V lost 0 bases and J lost 5 bases. Germline CDR1 DFQATT, CDR2 SNEGSKA (reference sequence). CDR3 length: 18 residues. CDR3 in amino acids: CSARDPQTSGGLYETQYF. In DNA form, the CDR3 reads TGCAGTGCTAGAGATCCCCAGACTAGCGGGGGCCTCTATGAGACCCAGTACTTC.

Ten or more counts support this clonotype. This chain uses TRBV6-5 with TRBJ1-1; 7 bases are a match to TRBD1. Germline values: CDR1 MNHEY, CDR2 SVGAGI. The CDR3 has 14 amino acids. Trimming removed 0 bases from V and 8 bases from J; junction bases left unmatched: 6. The CDR3 DNA sequence: TGTGCCAGCAGTTACTCGACAGGGCCTGGAGAAGCTTTCTTT. As protein: CASSYSTGPGEAFF.

This clonotype appeared many times. The V and J genes are TRBV7-9 and TRBJ2-5; 9 bases align to TRBD1. The CDR3 length is 15 residues. Per germline, CDR1 SEHNR and CDR2 FQNEAQ (reference sequence). V lost 4 bases to trimming and J lost 5 bases; unmatched junction nucleotides: 8. The CDR3 region is CASSSTGGQTETQYF. The CDR3 DNA reads as TGTGCCAGCAGCTCAACAGGGGGCCAAACGGAGACCCAGTACTTC. The full variable domain, its missing parts supplied by reference TRBV7-9 and TRBJ2-5, is DTGVSQNPRHKITKRGQNVTFRCDPISEHNRLYWYRQTLGQGPEFLTYFQNEAQLEKSRLLSDRFSAERPKGSFSTLEIQRTEQGDSAMYLCASSSTGGQTETQYFGPGTRLLVL.

There are many counts of this clonotype. V is TRBV9 and J is TRBJ1-1; 8 bases are shared with TRBD1. Per the germline V gene, CDR1 is SGDLS and CDR2 is YYNGEE. This CDR3 region has 13 residues. J was trimmed by 10 bases and V by 3 bases; bases with no gene match: 8. The CDR3 is CASSAGTGGGAFF. For the CDR3, the DNA is TGTGCCAGCAGCGCCGGGACAGGTGGTGGAGCTTTCTTT.

This clonotype showed up many times. This sequence joins TRBV6-5 and TRBJ1-5; the D is unclear. V was shortened by 5 bases and J by 0 bases, with 14 bases between the two germline ends. This CDR3 contains 16 residues. Germline CDR1 reads MNHEY; CDR2 reads SVGAGI. The CDR3: CASSPSSVFSNQPQHF. CDR3 DNA sequence: TGTGCCAGCAGTCCCAGCAGTGTTTTTAGCAATCAGCCCCAGCATTTT.

This clonotype was found many times. The V gene is TRBV4-1, the J gene TRBJ2-7; 9 bases agree with TRBD1. The CDR3 length is 15 residues. In germline, CDR1 is MGHRA, CDR2 YSYEKL. The trim removed 0 bases at V and 4 bases at J, leaving 4 bases unmatched. The CDR3 protein is CASSQDGTGIYEQYF. CDR3 nucleotides: TGCGCCAGCAGCCAAGATGGGACAGGGATATACGAGCAGTACTTC.

This clonotype has a handful of counts. The rearrangement joins TRBV12-3 or TRBV12-4 to TRBJ2-1; 14 bases align to TRBD2. Trimming at V came to 3 bases and at J to 7 bases, leaving 14 bases not matched to a gene. This CDR3 has 19 amino acids. CDR3 sequence (DNA): TGTGCCAGCAGTTTTAGTCTGGGACTAGCGGGAGTGGGTGCGAATGAGCAGTTCTTC. Translated, it gives CASSFSLGLAGVGANEQFF.

This clonotype was found many times. The chain recombines TRBV5-4 with TRBJ2-5, with D possibly matching TRBD1 (5 bases). Germline-derived CDR1 and CDR2 are SGHNT and YYREEE (reference sequence). Trimming stripped 0 bases from V and 4 bases from J, with 16 bases between. This CDR3 contains 16 residues. CDR3 region: CASSLGSPGNGETQYF. The CDR3 bases are TGTGCCAGCAGCTTGGGATCCCCAGGGAACGGAGAGACCCAGTACTTC.

This clonotype has only a few counts. The rearrangement links TRBV19 to TRBJ2-7; 11 positions agree with TRBD1. Germline assignment: CDR1 LNHDA and CDR2 SQIVND (reference sequence). V lost 6 bases, J lost 6 bases, and 7 bases stayed unmatched. This CDR3 is 14 amino acids long. The CDR3, as DNA: TGTGCCAGTAGCCTGGGACAGGGGGGTTCCGAGCAGTACTTC. Its translation is CASSLGQGGSEQYF.

The V call is TRBV6-2 or TRBV6-3, the J call TRBJ2-3, with 8 bases fitting TRBD1. Germline V gene data show CDR1 as MNHEY and CDR2 as SVGEGT. The CDR3 length is 16 residues. The V gene end was trimmed by 2 bases and the J gene end by 6 bases; junction bases not matched to a gene: 10. The CDR3 DNA is TGTGCCAGCAGTTACACCACGACAGGGGTGGTGGATACGCAGTATTTT. It encodes CASSYTTTGVVDTQYF.

Many counts were recorded for this clonotype. The V and J genes are TRBV9 and TRBJ1-1; TRBD1 is a possible D gene (6 bases). The CDR3 is 14 residues long. CDR1 and CDR2 (germline): SGDLS, YYNGEE. Trimming removed 5 bases at V and 7 bases at J, with 18 bases between. CDR3: CASSGRGAQGEAFF. The CDR3 DNA is TGTGCCAGCAGTGGGAGGGGGGCGCAGGGTGAAGCTTTCTTT.

This clonotype was seen many times. The chain employs TRBV10-2 and TRBJ2-6; D remains ambiguous. CDR3 size: 13 residues. Trimming shortened V by 3 bases and J by 2 bases, and 2 bases separated the two germline ends. Germline V gene sequence: CDR1 WSHSY, CDR2 SAAADI. The CDR3 loop is CASSDPGANVLTF. The CDR3 DNA reads TGCGCCAGCAGTGACCCTGGGGCCAACGTCCTGACTTTC.

In its sample, this clonotype was seen many times. The chain links TRBV4-3 to TRBJ1-6; D is unclear. The CDR3 has 13 residues. Germline V gene data show CDR1 as LGHNA and CDR2 as YSLEER. V shed 0 bases and J shed 10 bases, with 7 bases lying between them. The CDR3 coding sequence is TGCGCCAGCAGCCAAGATTTAATCTCACCCCTCCACTTT. This translates into CASSQDLISPLHF.

This chain uses TRBV20-1 with TRBJ1-6; D not certain. CDR1 and CDR2 from the germline V gene are DFQATT and SNEGSKA (reference sequence). The CDR3 is 16 amino acids. V was trimmed by 7 bases and J by 0 bases, leaving 16 bases between them. CDR3 amino acids: CSGKGRIFSYNSPLHF. CDR3 DNA sequence: TGCAGTGGGAAGGGTCGGATTTTCTCCTATAATTCACCCCTCCACTTT.

This clonotype was found many times. The rearrangement links TRBV19 to TRBJ2-1, with unresolved D. This CDR3 has 14 residues. CDR1 and CDR2 (germline): LNHDA, SQIVND (reference sequence). The ends were cut back, 5 bases at V and 0 bases at J, with 8 bases in the middle. The CDR3 here is CASSPDLSYNEQFF. CDR3 sequence (DNA): TGTGCCAGTAGTCCGGACCTCTCCTACAATGAGCAGTTCTTC.

This clonotype was observed many times. The chain joins TRBV12-3 or TRBV12-4 to TRBJ1-5; no clear D gene. The CDR3 sequence is 14 residues long. The germline V and J ends were trimmed by 3 bases and 7 bases, with 13 bases remaining between them. CDR3 nucleotide sequence: TGTGCCAGCAGTTTTGTGGGGAGCGTGCAGCCCCAGCATTTT. It yields the protein CASSFVGSVQPQHF.

This clonotype was seen ten or more times. The gene calls are TRBV12-3 or TRBV12-4 and TRBJ2-3, with D possibly being TRBD2 (5 bases). V lost 7 bases to trimming and J lost 2 bases, with 16 bases between them. The CDR3 extends over 15 amino acids. The CDR3 here is CASIARGTPTDTQYF. CDR3 nucleotide sequence: TGTGCCAGCATTGCCCGGGGAACACCCACAGATACGCAGTATTTT.

In regard to this clonotype: The CDR3 does not end in the conserved phenylalanine or tryptophan, so this is likely a read error. V is TRBV28 and J is TRBJ2-7; TRBD2 matches at 10 bases. CDR3 size: 14 residues. The V and J ends lost 6 bases and 7 bases, in that order; junction bases with no gene match: 9. Germline lookup yields CDR1 MDHEN and CDR2 SYDVKM. The CDR3, as DNA: TGTGCCAGCAGCCTGATATTAGCGGGAGGTGAGCAGTACCTC. Encoded protein: CASSLILAGGEQYL.

This clonotype has ten or more counts. The chain recombines TRBV14 with TRBJ2-3; 8 nucleotides align to TRBD2. From germline, CDR1 is SGHDN and CDR2 FVKESK. CDR3 length: 20 residues. Trimming took 2 bases from V and 7 from J; bases not matched to a gene: 23. CDR3 sequence reads: CASSQIHRLSSGSEGYTQYF. The CDR3 region has the DNA TGTGCCAGCAGCCAAATACATCGGCTGTCCAGCGGGAGTGAAGGGTATACGCAGTATTTT.

This clonotype was seen only once. A much larger clone lies a single base off, so this may be a read error. The rearrangement joins TRBV19 to TRBJ1-5; D is possibly TRBD1 (6 bases). Trimming took 4 bases from V and 7 from J, leaving 23 bases between them. CDR1 is LNHDA and CDR2 is SQIVND in the germline V gene (reference sequence). This CDR3 has 17 residues. The DNA for the CDR3 is TGTGCCAGTAGTAAAGTAAGTCCGGACGGGGGGCGGCAGCCCCAGCATTTT. Protein sequence: CASSKVSPDGGRQPQHF. The variable domain in full, with the rest retrieved from reference TRBV19 and TRBJ1-5, is DGGITQSPKYLFRKEGQNVTLSCEQNLNHDAMYWYRQDPGQGLRLIYYSQIVNDFQKGDIAEGYSVSREKKESFPLTVTSAQKNPTAFYLCASSKVSPDGGRQPQHFGDGTRLSIL.

This clonotype has at least ten counts. This chain links TRBV12-3 or TRBV12-4 with TRBJ2-2; TRBD2 matches 11 bases. The trim removed 5 bases at V and 1 base at J, leaving 15 bases unmatched. The CDR3 contains 20 residues. The CDR3 loop reads CASSPIGLTSGVLNTGELFF. The CDR3 DNA reads TGTGCCAGCAGTCCAATAGGGTTGACTAGCGGGGTATTGAACACCGGGGAGCTGTTTTTT.